This entry features one TCR beta chain sequence. As yet, its antigen is unknown. V was clipped by 5 bases and J by 3 bases; unmatched bases: 18. There are 18 residues in the CDR3. CDR1 is SGHDT and CDR2 is YYEEEE in the germline V gene. The record originates from a study of graft-versus-host responses after intestinal transplantation. In the study overall: Transplantation in recipients was multivisceral, liver-intestinal, or isolated intestinal. All of the recipients had induction that used anti-thymocyte globulin, then tacrolimus and steroids for 2 to 3 years. Study conclusions and caveats: Marrow from the recipient contained GvH clones, some of which had appeared first in ileum or blood. Where graft-donor T cell macrochimerism was present, patients had high graft-versus-host to host-versus-graft clonal ratios in allografts.

TCRdb's table, derived via immunoSEQ multiplex PCR, lists solely in-frame clones and lacks some. The sample lists around 110,000 clones; roughly nine tenths were seen once. This TCR was recovered from a human donor who received an intestinal transplant. The chain recombines TRBV5-6 with TRBJ2-7, with 9 bases fitting TRBD1. Sequenced here: unstimulated CD4+ T cells sorted from spleen or lymph node cells, sampled before intestinal transplant. CDR3 sequence: CASRLRSGTGFLYYEQYF. DNA of the CDR3: TGTGCCAGCAGGTTGCGTTCCGGGACAGGGTTCCTATACTACGAGCAGTACTTC.